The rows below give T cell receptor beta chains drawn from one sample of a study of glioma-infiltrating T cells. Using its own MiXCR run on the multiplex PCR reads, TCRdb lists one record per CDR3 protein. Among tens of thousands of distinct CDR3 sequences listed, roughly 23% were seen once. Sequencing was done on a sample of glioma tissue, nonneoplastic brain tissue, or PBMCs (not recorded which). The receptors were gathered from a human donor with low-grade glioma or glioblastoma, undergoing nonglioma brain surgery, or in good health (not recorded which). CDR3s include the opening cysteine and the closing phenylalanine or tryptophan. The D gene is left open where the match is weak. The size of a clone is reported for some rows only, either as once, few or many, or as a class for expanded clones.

TGTGCCAGCAGCTTAGCAGGGTTAGGAGAGACCCAGTACTTC,CASSLAGLGETQYF,TRBV7-8,TRBJ2-5,.,many
TGCAGTGCTCCAGCGGGAGGTTTTTCAGATACGCAGTATTTT,CSAPAGGFSDTQYF,TRBV20-1,TRBJ2-3,TRBD2,medium-sized
TGCGCCAGCAGCTTGGGCAGGGATGGGTACAATGAGCAGTTCTTC,CASSLGRDGYNEQFF,TRBV5-1,TRBJ2-1,.,many
TGTGCCAGCACCGGGACAGGTGAAGCTTTCTTT,CASTGTGEAFF,TRBV12-3/TRBV12-4,TRBJ1-1,TRBD1,many
TGTGCCAGCAGTGGGGCCCGGGGGCCCTCCTACAATGAGCAGTTCTTC,CASSGARGPSYNEQFF,TRBV2,TRBJ2-1,.,.
TGTGCCAGCTCACCCACCGCCACTGAAGCTTTCTTT,CASSPTATEAFF,TRBV18,TRBJ1-1,.,many
TGTGCCAGCAGTGAGCCACCGACCGATACGCAGTATTTT,CASSEPPTDTQYF,TRBV6-1,TRBJ2-3,.,many
TGTGCCAGCAGTGTAAGGGGACAAAACACTGAAGCTTTCTTT,CASSVRGQNTEAFF,TRBV2,TRBJ1-1,.,many
TGTGCCAGCAGTTTGATGTTATGGCAGCCCCAGCATTTT,CASSLMLWQPQHF,TRBV12-3/TRBV12-4,TRBJ1-5,.,many
TGTGCCGGCGAGGGACAGCCCATTAACTGTGGCTACACCTTC,CAGEGQPINCGYTF,TRBV2,TRBJ1-2,TRBD1,.
TGCAGCGTTGAGCTAGACAGGGGGCTCGAGAAGTACTTC,CSVELDRGLEKYF,TRBV29-1,TRBJ2-7,TRBD1,.
TGTGCCAGCTTCGAGGGACATCTGAACACTGAAGCTTTCTTT,CASFEGHLNTEAFF,TRBV18,TRBJ1-1,.,many
TGTGCCAGCTCACCACGGACAGCGACCGGGACTAGCAAGTCCTACGAGCAGTACTTC,CASSPRTATGTSKSYEQYF,TRBV18,TRBJ2-7,TRBD2,many
TGTGCCAGCCAAGGACAGATATATTATGGCTACACCTTC,CASQGQIYYGYTF,TRBV19,TRBJ1-2,.,many
TGCAGCGTTGAGCCGGGACAGGGGTCGGGTAACTATGGCTACACCTTC,CSVEPGQGSGNYGYTF,TRBV29-1,TRBJ1-2,TRBD1,.
TGTGCCAGCTCGGAGAGGACAGGGCTCTCCTCTGGGGCCAACGTCCTGACTTTC,CASSERTGLSSGANVLTF,TRBV18,TRBJ2-6,TRBD1,.
TGTGCCACCCCGCGGCGTCCGGGAAAGACCCAGTACTTC,CATPRRPGKTQYF,TRBV7-6,TRBJ2-5,.,.
TGCAGCGTCCAAGGGCTTGAACTCGACGTCCTGACTTTC,CSVQGLELDVLTF,TRBV29-1,TRBJ2-6,.,few
TGTGCCAGCAGCTCCTTGAGGACAGATACGCAGTATTTT,CASSSLRTDTQYF,TRBV7-2,TRBJ2-3,.,many
TGTGCCAGCAGCTTTCTAGGGGGAAGGGGTGGCGAGCAGTACTTC,CASSFLGGRGGEQYF,TRBV5-4,TRBJ2-7,.,.
TGTGCCAGCAGCTTGGCCGGGGGCTCCGGGAATGAGCAGTTCTTC,CASSLAGGSGNEQFF,TRBV5-6,TRBJ2-1,.,few
TGTGCCAGCAGTTGGCTAGCGGGAGGAGATACGCAGTATTTT,CASSWLAGGDTQYF,TRBV27,TRBJ2-3,TRBD2,many
TGTGCCAGCAGCGGCCGGGACAAAAAAGAGACCCAGTACTTC,CASSGRDKKETQYF,TRBV7-9,TRBJ2-5,.,few
TGCAGCGGGTTGACAGGTTTGAACACTGAAGCTTTCTTT,CSGLTGLNTEAFF,TRBV29-1,TRBJ1-1,.,many
TGTGCCAGCAGTTTGTGGCAGGATAATTCACCCCTCCACTTT,CASSLWQDNSPLHF,TRBV12-3/TRBV12-4,TRBJ1-6,.,.
TGTGCCATCAGAGCGGGGGGGCGGACAGATACGCAGTATTTT,CAIRAGGRTDTQYF,TRBV10-3,TRBJ2-3,TRBD2,many
TGTGCCAGCAGCTCCAGACAGAGACAAGAGACCCAGTACTTC,CASSSRQRQETQYF,TRBV7-8,TRBJ2-5,.,.
TGCAGTGCTAAGGGGGGGCAGACCCAGTACTTC,CSAKGGQTQYF,TRBV20-1,TRBJ2-5,.,many
TGCAGTGCCAACACCCAGGGGGCGCGGGGCTACACCTTC,CSANTQGARGYTF,TRBV20-1,TRBJ1-2,TRBD1,.
TGTGCCAGCAGCCCCCGGGACTTTTACTACGAGCAGTACTTC,CASSPRDFYYEQYF,TRBV7-2,TRBJ2-7,.,many
TGTGCCAGCAGTGATCTGGGGACTACCTACAATGAGCAGTTCTTC,CASSDLGTTYNEQFF,TRBV6-1,TRBJ2-1,TRBD2,.
TGTGCCAGCACTCCACGGAACAATCAGCCCCAGCATTTT,CASTPRNNQPQHF,TRBV6-1,TRBJ1-5,.,many
TGTGCCAGCAGTACGGGGCAAGGGGGCCGGGGTGGCTACACCTTC,CASSTGQGGRGGYTF,TRBV27,TRBJ1-2,TRBD1,many
TGTGCCAGCAGCCCGAGCGGGAGGGGCAGTAATAATGAGCAGTTCTTC,CASSPSGRGSNNEQFF,TRBV6-1,TRBJ2-1,TRBD2,few
TGTGCCAGCAGCTTAGTGCCGGGAGTCGGCACAGATACGCAGTATTTT,CASSLVPGVGTDTQYF,TRBV11-2,TRBJ2-3,.,many
TGTGCCAGCAGGATATCTAGCGGGTACACAGATACGCAGTATTTT,CASRISSGYTDTQYF,TRBV2,TRBJ2-3,TRBD2,many
TGTGCCAGCAGCCGGCAAAGAAGCAATCAGCCCCAGCATTTT,CASSRQRSNQPQHF,TRBV3-1,TRBJ1-5,.,many
TGTGCCAGCAGCCAGCAGTATAACTATGGCTACACCTTC,CASSQQYNYGYTF,TRBV3-1,TRBJ1-2,.,many
TGTGCCACCAGCCTTGACAGGCTCTACACCGGGGAGCTGTTTTTT,CATSLDRLYTGELFF,TRBV15,TRBJ2-2,.,many
TGTGCCAGCGTGGGAAAGCCGTACAGGGAAGCTTTCTTT,CASVGKPYREAFF,TRBV7-9,TRBJ1-1,.,many
TGTGCCAGCAGCTTGGGTGGGACTGCCATCACTGAAGCTTTCTTT,CASSLGGTAITEAFF,TRBV5-4,TRBJ1-1,.,.
TGTGCCAGCAGTGATCGGGGGGCTGAGGGCACTGAAGCTTTCTTT,CASSDRGAEGTEAFF,TRBV2,TRBJ1-1,.,many
TGTGCCAGCAGTTCGGGACTAGCGAACTACGAGCAGTACTTC,CASSSGLANYEQYF,TRBV27,TRBJ2-7,TRBD2,many
TGCAGTGCTAGAGACCCTAGCGGAGGGGCCAAAAACATTCAGTACTTC,CSARDPSGGAKNIQYF,TRBV20-1,TRBJ2-4,TRBD2,many
TGTGCCAGTAGTATGAGCAGGGTTGGCAATCAGCCCCAGCATTTT,CASSMSRVGNQPQHF,TRBV19,TRBJ1-5,.,many
TGTGCCAGCTCACTTGTGGAAAACACTGAAGCTTTCTTT,CASSLVENTEAFF,TRBV18,TRBJ1-1,.,many
TGTGCCAGCTCACCGACACTAGCGGGAGGCCGGAGCAATGAGCAGTTCTTC,CASSPTLAGGRSNEQFF,TRBV18,TRBJ2-1,TRBD2,few
TGCGCCAGCAGCCAAGCCCCTTGGAATGCCCTCCTGGAGCAGTACTTC,CASSQAPWNALLEQYF,TRBV4-1,TRBJ2-7,.,once
TGTGCCAGCAGCTTAGTGTTGAACGAGCAGTACTTC,CASSLVLNEQYF,TRBV7-2,TRBJ2-7,.,.
TGTGCCAGCAGCTATGAACAGAAGTCTGAAGCTTTCTTT,CASSYEQKSEAFF,TRBV7-8,TRBJ1-1,.,many
TGCAGCGTGGGGGCCCACGGGACAGGGGAGAGGGTCCGCTATGGCTACACCTTC,CSVGAHGTGERVRYGYTF,TRBV29-1,TRBJ1-2,TRBD1,many
TGTGCCAGCAGCCTACGAAGGAGCTTGAACACCGGGGAGCTGTTTTTT,CASSLRRSLNTGELFF,TRBV7-8,TRBJ2-2,.,many
TGTGCCAGCAGTTTAGACCGGACTAGCGGCTCCTACAATGAGCAGTTCTTC,CASSLDRTSGSYNEQFF,TRBV6-1,TRBJ2-1,TRBD2,many
TGTGCCAGCAGTGTGGTAGCGGCGCAGAACACAGATACGCAGTATTTT,CASSVVAAQNTDTQYF,TRBV6-4,TRBJ2-3,.,.
TGTGCCAGCTCACCACCGTACAGGGGGCCGAAGAATGAGCAGTTCTTC,CASSPPYRGPKNEQFF,TRBV18,TRBJ2-1,TRBD1,many
TGTGCCAGCTCAAGTAGCCTAGCGGGAGAAATATTT,CASSSSLAGEIF,TRBV18,TRBJ2-3,TRBD2,many
TGCAGCGGCGGGGAGATGAACACTGAAGCTTTCTTT,CSGGEMNTEAFF,TRBV29-1,TRBJ1-1,.,.
TGTGCCAGCAGCTCTAGGACAGGGCTCTCCTACGAGCAGTACTTC,CASSSRTGLSYEQYF,TRBV7-2,TRBJ2-7,TRBD1,many
TGTGCCAGCAGTTTATACGCGGTCCAGGGTGAGCAGTACTTC,CASSLYAVQGEQYF,TRBV27,TRBJ2-7,.,many
TGTGCCAGCAGTGAAGGCGCTCCTGGGACTTATGGCTACACCTTC,CASSEGAPGTYGYTF,TRBV6-1,TRBJ1-2,.,many